This T cell receptor (beta chain) appears in the sequencing data of a study of chemoradiotherapy in HPV16-positive cancers. General observations from the study: The functional HPV-specific definition rests on just a couple of HPV16-positive patients.

A remark on this clone: The antigen is not known.

The protocol was immunoSEQ multiplex PCR, while the TCRdb copy is restricted to in-frame clones and leaves out a portion. The data hold 11,000 to 15,000 clones, with roughly 93% observed a single time. Looked up from germline, CDR1 is SGHTA and CDR2 is FQGNSA. The CDR3 sequence is 14 residues long. The V call is TRBV7-2, the J call TRBJ2-5, with D uncertain. The end of the DNA fits TRBJ2-7 better, so the J call may be wrong. The specimen was blood, collected from a patient who underwent chemoradiotherapy. The sequence derives from a human donor with HPV-associated anogenital cancer. CDR3: CASSLASPRLEQYF. CDR3 coding DNA: TGTGCCAGCAGCTTAGCATCCCCCCGCCTCGAGCAGTACTTC.